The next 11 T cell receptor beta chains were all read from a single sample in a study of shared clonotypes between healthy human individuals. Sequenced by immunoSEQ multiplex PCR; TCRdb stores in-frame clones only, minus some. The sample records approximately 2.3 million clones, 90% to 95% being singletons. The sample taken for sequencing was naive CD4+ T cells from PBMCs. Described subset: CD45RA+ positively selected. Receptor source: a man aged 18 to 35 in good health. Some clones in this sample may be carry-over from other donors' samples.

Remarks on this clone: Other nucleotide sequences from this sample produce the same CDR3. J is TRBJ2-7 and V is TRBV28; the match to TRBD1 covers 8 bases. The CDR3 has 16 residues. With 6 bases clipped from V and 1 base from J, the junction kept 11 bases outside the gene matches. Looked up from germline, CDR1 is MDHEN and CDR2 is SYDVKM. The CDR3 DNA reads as TGTGCCAGCAGCCCTCACCCGGGACAGGTTTCCTACGAGCAGTACTTC. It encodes CASSPHPGQVSYEQYF.

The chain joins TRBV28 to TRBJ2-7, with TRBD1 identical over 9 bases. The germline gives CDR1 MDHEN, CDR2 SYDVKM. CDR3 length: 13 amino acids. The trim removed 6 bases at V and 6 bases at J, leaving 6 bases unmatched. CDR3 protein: CASRPGQGSEQYF. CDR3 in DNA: TGTGCCAGCAGACCGGGACAGGGAAGCGAGCAGTACTTC.

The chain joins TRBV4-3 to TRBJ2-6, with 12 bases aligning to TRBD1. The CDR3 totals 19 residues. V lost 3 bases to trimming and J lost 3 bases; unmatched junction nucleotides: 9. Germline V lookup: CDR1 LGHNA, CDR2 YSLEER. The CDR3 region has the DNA TGCGCCAGCAGCCACTACCCGGGACAGGGGGCGGGTGGGGCCAACGTCCTGACTTTC. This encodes CASSHYPGQGAGGANVLTF.

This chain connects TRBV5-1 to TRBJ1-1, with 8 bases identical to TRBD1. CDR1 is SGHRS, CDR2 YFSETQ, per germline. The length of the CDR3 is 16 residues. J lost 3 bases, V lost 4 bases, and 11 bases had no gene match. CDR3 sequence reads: CASSLWTGPGDTEAFF. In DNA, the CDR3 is TGCGCCAGCAGCCTATGGACAGGGCCTGGGGACACTGAAGCTTTCTTT.

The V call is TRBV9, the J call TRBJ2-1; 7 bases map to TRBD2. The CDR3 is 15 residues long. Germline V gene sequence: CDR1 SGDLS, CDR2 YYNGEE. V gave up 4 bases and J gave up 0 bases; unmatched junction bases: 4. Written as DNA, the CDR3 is TGTGCCAGCAGCCGGCGGGGGAGCTCCTACAATGAGCAGTTCTTC. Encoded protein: CASSRRGSSYNEQFF.

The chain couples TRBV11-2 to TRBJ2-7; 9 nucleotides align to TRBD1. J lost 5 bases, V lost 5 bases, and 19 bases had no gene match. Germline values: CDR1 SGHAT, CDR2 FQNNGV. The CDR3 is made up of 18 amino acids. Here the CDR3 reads CASSRIARGQGQGNEQYF. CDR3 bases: TGTGCCAGCAGCCGTATAGCTCGAGGGCAGGGACAGGGAAACGAGCAGTACTTC.

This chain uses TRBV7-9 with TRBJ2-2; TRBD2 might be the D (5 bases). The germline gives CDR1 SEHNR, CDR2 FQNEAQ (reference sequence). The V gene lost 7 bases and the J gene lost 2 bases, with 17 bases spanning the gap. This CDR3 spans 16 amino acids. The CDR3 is CASIVMSGVNTGELFF. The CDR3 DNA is TGTGCCAGCATTGTGATGAGCGGAGTAAACACCGGGGAGCTGTTTTTT.

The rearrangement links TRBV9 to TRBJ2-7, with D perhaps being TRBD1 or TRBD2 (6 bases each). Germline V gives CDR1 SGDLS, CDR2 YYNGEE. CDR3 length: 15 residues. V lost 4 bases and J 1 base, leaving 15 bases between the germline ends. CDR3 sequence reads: CASSPGAGRSYEQYF. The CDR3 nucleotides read TGTGCCAGCAGCCCGGGGGCAGGTCGGTCCTACGAGCAGTACTTC.

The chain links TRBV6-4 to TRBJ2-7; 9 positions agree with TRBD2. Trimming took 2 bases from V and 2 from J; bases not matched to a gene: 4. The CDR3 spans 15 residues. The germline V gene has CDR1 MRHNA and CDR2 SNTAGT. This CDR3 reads CASSDPTSGTYEQYF. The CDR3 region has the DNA TGTGCCAGCAGTGACCCGACTAGCGGTACCTACGAGCAGTACTTC.

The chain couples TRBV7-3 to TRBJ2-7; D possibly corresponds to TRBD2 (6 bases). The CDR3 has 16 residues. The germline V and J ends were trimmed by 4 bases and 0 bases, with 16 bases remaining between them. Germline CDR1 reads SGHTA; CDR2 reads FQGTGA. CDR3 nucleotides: TGTGCCAGCAGCTACTCTGGGACTTCCGGCTCCTACGAGCAGTACTTC. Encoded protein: CASSYSGTSGSYEQYF.

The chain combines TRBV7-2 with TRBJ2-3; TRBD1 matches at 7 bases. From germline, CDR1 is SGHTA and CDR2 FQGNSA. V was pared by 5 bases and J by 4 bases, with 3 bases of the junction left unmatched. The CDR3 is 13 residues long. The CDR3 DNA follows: TGTGCCAGCAGCACTGGGACAGCAGATACGCAGTATTTT. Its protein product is CASSTGTADTQYF.